These 31 T cell receptor beta chains came from one sample sequenced in a study of blood T cells in healthy people across ages. A second PCR, run for roughly 7 to 11 cycles, used a sample-barcoded 5' primer plus a J-beta primer mix. TCRdb recomputed calls from the 5' RACE reads with MiXCR, one row per CDR3 protein. Of just over 1 million distinct CDR3 sequences in the sample, around 43% were seen once. Sequenced sample: blood. The receptors shown here come from a woman aged 55-69 years in good health.

The chain is built from TRBV6-5 and TRBJ2-5, with 9 positions matching TRBD2. TRBJ2-7 matches the DNA end more closely, so the J call is doubtful. The germline V gene has CDR1 MNHEY and CDR2 SVGAGI. This CDR3 spans 16 amino acids. The CDR3: CASSYSISGSSDEQYF. DNA for the CDR3: TGTGCCAGCAGTTACTCGATTAGCGGGAGTAGTGACGAGCAGTACTTC.

The chain uses TRBV20-1 and TRBJ1-4; TRBD1 might be the D (6 bases). Germline V gene data show CDR1 as DFQATT and CDR2 as SNEGSKA (reference sequence). The CDR3 extends over 15 amino acids. V was pared by 3 bases and J by 3 bases, with 14 bases between. CDR3 in amino acids: CSASGATGPNEKLFF. DNA for the CDR3: TGCAGTGCTAGTGGTGCGACAGGTCCTAATGAAAAACTGTTTTTT.

V and J are TRBV14 and TRBJ2-1; D remains ambiguous. V gave up 0 bases and J gave up 5 bases, with 14 bases separating them. This CDR3 comprises 16 residues. Germline V CDR1 and CDR2: SGHDN, FVKESK. The CDR3 loop reads CASSQDFSSPNNEQFF. The CDR3 DNA sequence: TGTGCCAGCAGCCAAGATTTTTCTTCACCGAACAATGAGCAGTTCTTC.

The rearrangement uses TRBV20-1 and TRBJ2-5, with 7 bases that match TRBD1. V gave up 0 bases and J gave up 6 bases; unmatched junction bases: 13. Germline V gene sequence: CDR1 DFQATT, CDR2 SNEGSKA (reference sequence). The CDR3 is 16 residues long. As DNA, the CDR3 is TGCAGTGCTAGAGATCCCCCCTCCACAGGGGTGAAGACCCAGTACTTC. Protein sequence: CSARDPPSTGVKTQYF.

This rearrangement joins TRBV4-2 to TRBJ2-3; 9 nucleotides line up with TRBD2. Germline CDR1 is LGHNA and CDR2 is YNFKEQ. J was trimmed by 1 base and V by 0 bases; bases with no gene match: 8. The CDR3 extends over 18 amino acids. For the CDR3, the DNA is TGTGCCAGCAGCCAAGATGCGGATGTAGCGGGAGGCACAGATACGCAGTATTTT. Its protein product is CASSQDADVAGGTDTQYF.

The rearrangement joins TRBV6-6 to TRBJ2-1, with 8 nucleotides matching TRBD1. The CDR3 extends over 17 amino acids. Germline trimming cut 6 bases from V and 1 base from J; bases unmatched to any gene: 11. Germline V gene data show CDR1 as MNHNY and CDR2 as SVGAGI (reference sequence). As DNA, the CDR3 is TGTGCCAGCAGACAACAGACAGGGGACCCTTCCTACAATGAGCAGTTCTTC. It encodes CASRQQTGDPSYNEQFF.

The chain has TRBV28 and TRBJ2-5; 8 bases map to TRBD2. This CDR3 region has 17 residues. J lost 0 bases, V lost 1 base, and 7 bases had no gene match. Germline-derived CDR1 and CDR2 are MDHEN and SYDVKM. CDR3 in amino acids: CASSLLTAGAYQETQYF. Written as DNA, the CDR3 is TGTGCCAGCAGTTTATTAACAGCGGGAGCGTACCAAGAGACCCAGTACTTC.

This chain uses TRBV10-3 with TRBJ2-7; 8 nucleotides line up with TRBD1. Germline lookup yields CDR1 ENHRY and CDR2 SYGVKD. The ends lost 5 bases at V and 3 bases at J; junction bases unmatched: 12. CDR3 length: 16 residues. CDR3 sequence reads: CAISRSWDRQLYEQYF. As DNA, the CDR3 is TGTGCCATCAGTCGATCCTGGGACAGGCAGCTCTACGAGCAGTACTTC.

This clonotype has only a few counts. The chain combines TRBV20-1 with TRBJ2-7, with D unclear. From germline, CDR1 is DFQATT and CDR2 SNEGSKA (reference sequence). V was pared by 1 base and J by 6 bases, with 7 bases between. There are 11 residues in the CDR3. CDR3 loop: CSARGLREQYF. The CDR3 DNA reads as TGCAGTGCTAGAGGACTTCGCGAGCAGTACTTC.

The chain joins TRBV5-1 to TRBJ2-1; D is perhaps TRBD1 or TRBD2 (5 bases each). This CDR3 spans 14 amino acids. V was pared by 0 bases and J by 8 bases, with 12 bases between. Germline V gives CDR1 SGHRS, CDR2 YFSETQ. CDR3 residues: CASSLVNPGHEQFF. In DNA form, the CDR3 reads TGCGCCAGCAGCTTGGTGAACCCGGGGCATGAGCAGTTCTTC.

This clonotype was seen only a few times. This chain connects TRBV11-2 to TRBJ2-2; D remains unclear. The germline CDR1 and CDR2 sequences are SGHAT and FQNNGV. V dropped 1 base and J dropped 10 bases, with 4 bases sitting between them. CDR3 length: 11 amino acids. DNA of the CDR3: TGTGCCAGCAGCTTAGTGGAGGAGCTGTTTTTT. Protein product: CASSLVEELFF.

The V gene is TRBV5-1, the J gene TRBJ1-1; a weak D match, TRBD1 (5 bases). CDR3 length: 12 residues. Germline lookup yields CDR1 SGHRS and CDR2 YFSETQ. The ends were cut back, 7 bases at V and 5 bases at J, with 12 bases in the middle. The chain's CDR3 is CASGPGGTEAFF. For the CDR3, the DNA is TGCGCCAGCGGCCCGGGGGGGACTGAAGCTTTCTTT.

CDR3 DNA sequence: TGCGCCAGCAGCTTGGGTGGGGTTGGAGACGAGCAGTACTTC. It is translated as CASSLGGVGDEQYF. This sequence joins TRBV5-1 and TRBJ2-5; D not certain. The assigned J gene may be wrong: the sequence end matches TRBJ2-7 better. This CDR3 has 14 residues. Germline CDR1 is SGHRS and CDR2 is YFSETQ.

The CDR3 reads CASSAGTSGRGGQFF. CDR3 DNA: TGTGCCAGCAGCGCCGGGACTAGCGGGAGGGGGGGGCAGTTCTTC. The genes are TRBV7-9 and TRBJ2-1; 16 bases are shared with TRBD2. CDR1 SEHNR and CDR2 FQNEAQ come from the germline V gene (reference sequence). The CDR3 extends over 15 amino acids. V lost 5 bases, J lost 12 bases, and 7 bases stayed unmatched.

There are a few counts of this clonotype. The chain has TRBV6-2 or TRBV6-3 and TRBJ2-7; D is uncertain. This CDR3 has 15 amino acids. In germline, CDR1 is MNHEY, CDR2 SVGEGT. Deletions cut 5 bases from V and 5 bases from J, with 19 bases between. The CDR3 protein is CASSPYVGKYDEQYF. CDR3 DNA: TGTGCCAGCAGTCCTTACGTAGGAAAGTACGACGAGCAGTACTTC.

The chain employs TRBV15 and TRBJ2-1; 8 positions match TRBD1. This CDR3 region has 16 residues. The V gene's germline CDR1 is LNHNV and CDR2 YYDKDF (reference sequence). After removal of 0 bases from V and 7 bases from J, the junction contained 8 bases not matched to a gene. The CDR3 loop reads CATSRDGTGPMNEQFF. For the CDR3, the DNA is TGTGCCACCAGCAGAGATGGGACAGGTCCCATGAATGAGCAGTTCTTC. Based on the CDR3 plus reference TRBV15 and TRBJ2-1, the full variable domain is DAMVIQNPRYQVTQFGKPVTLSCSQTLNHNVMYWYQQKSSQAPKLLFHYYDKDFNNEADTPDNFQSRRPNTSFCFLDIRSPGLGDTAMYLCATSRDGTGPMNEQFFGPGTRLTVL.

Turning to this clonotype: A clone one base away is much larger, so this may be a read error. The V call is TRBV7-2, the J call TRBJ2-1, with TRBD1 matching over 7 bases. Germline V gene sequence: CDR1 SGHTA, CDR2 FQGNSA. The CDR3 is 15 amino acids. Trimming cost V 6 bases and J 7 bases; bases outside gene matches: 12. CDR3 residues: CASRGQTGAGNEQFF. The CDR3 region has the DNA TGTGCCAGCAGGGGACAGACAGGCGCTGGGAATGAGCAGTTCTTC.

This clonotype was observed once. J is TRBJ2-2 and V is TRBV9, with D unclear. The length of the CDR3 is 14 residues. Germline V gives CDR1 SGDLS, CDR2 YYNGEE. V was pared by 0 bases and J by 3 bases, with 6 bases between. CDR3 coding DNA: TGTGCCAGCAGCGTAGAGGGATACACCGGGGAGCTGTTTTTT. It specifies CASSVEGYTGELFF.

This clonotype occurred a few times. The V call is TRBV15, the J call TRBJ2-3; 11 bases are a match to TRBD2. The CDR3 contains 17 residues. V gave up 5 bases and J gave up 2 bases; unmatched junction bases: 9. Germline V gene sequence: CDR1 LNHNV, CDR2 YYDKDF (reference sequence). The CDR3 protein is CATSHARLAGYTDTQYF. CDR3 nucleotide sequence: TGTGCCACCAGCCACGCACGACTAGCGGGGTACACAGATACGCAGTATTTT.

This chain uses TRBV12-3 or TRBV12-4 with TRBJ2-7; D call uncertain. The CDR3 runs 15 residues. Trimming took 6 bases from V and 0 from J, leaving 15 bases between them. CDR3 region: CASRIAGSSSYEQYF. The CDR3 DNA reads TGTGCCAGCAGAATAGCAGGAAGCAGCTCCTACGAGCAGTACTTC.

The rearrangement uses TRBV7-9 and TRBJ1-6; D is unresolved. Germline V lookup: CDR1 SEHNR, CDR2 FQNEAQ (reference sequence). V was trimmed by 5 bases and J by 4 bases, leaving 9 bases between them. This CDR3 has 14 residues. CDR3 in DNA: TGTGCCAGCAGCACCCGGGATTATAATTCACCCCTCCACTTT. Translating gives CASSTRDYNSPLHF.

The chain is built from TRBV20-1 and TRBJ2-1; D unresolved. Gene TRBJ2-7 matches the end of the DNA better, so the J call may be wrong. Germline V gene data show CDR1 as DFQATT and CDR2 as SNEGSKA (reference sequence). The CDR3 length is 16 residues. CDR3 coding DNA: TGCAGTGCTAGAGATCACCGGGCTCCCTCCTACAATGAGCAGTACTTC. Translation: CSARDHRAPSYNEQYF.

With regard to this clonotype: One end of the junction does not line up with germline, which may come from a read error. The chain recombines TRBV7-2 with TRBJ2-1; TRBD2 might be the D (5 bases). Germline V CDR1 and CDR2: SGHTA, FQGNSA. The CDR3 consists of 15 residues. CDR3 sequence (DNA): TGTGCCAGCAGCTTAGCGGGAGCCCCCTACGATGAGCAGTTCTTC. Amino acid sequence: CASSLAGAPYDEQFF.

Regarding this clonotype: A read error may explain this, as a much larger clone is one base away. The V call is TRBV10-3, the J call TRBJ2-5, with 11 nucleotides matching TRBD2. Germline CDR1 reads ENHRY; CDR2 reads SYGVKD. This CDR3 is 17 amino acids long. The V and J ends lost 2 bases and 4 bases, in that order; junction bases with no gene match: 9. In nucleotides, the CDR3 is TGTGCCATCAGTGAGCCGACCGGACTAGCGGGCCCAGAGACCCAGTACTTC. The encoded protein is CAISEPTGLAGPETQYF.

The V gene is TRBV20-1, the J gene TRBJ2-4, with a tentative D call TRBD1 (6 bases). The J call is in doubt because the DNA end fits TRBJ2-7 better. The CDR3 totals 15 residues. The germline V gene encodes CDR1 DFQATT and CDR2 SNEGSKA (reference sequence). As DNA, the CDR3 is TGCAGTGCTGCCCCGGACAGCTTGGTTAGCTACGAGCAGTACTTC. Encoded protein: CSAAPDSLVSYEQYF.

In its sample, this clonotype was seen a few times. V and J are TRBV5-1 and TRBJ2-7, with 11 bases matching TRBD1. After removal of 4 bases from V and 6 bases from J, the junction contained 9 bases not matched to a gene. CDR3 length: 15 residues. Germline CDR1 and CDR2: SGHRS and YFSETQ. As DNA, the CDR3 is TGCGCCAGCAGCCGAATTGGACAGGGGGCGGGCGAGCAGTACTTC. As protein: CASSRIGQGAGEQYF.

This clonotype was detected ten times or more. The chain combines TRBV7-9 with TRBJ1-2; 7 positions match TRBD1. The CDR3 extends over 12 amino acids. After removal of 3 bases from V and 6 bases from J, the junction contained 1 base not matched to a gene. Germline values: CDR1 SEHNR, CDR2 FQNEAQ (reference sequence). CDR3 nucleotide sequence: TGTGCCAGCAGCTTTACAGGGGATGGCTACACCTTC. Protein sequence: CASSFTGDGYTF.

In DNA form, the CDR3 reads TGTGCCAGCAGTTCTAGAAACGCAGGTAGCGAGCAGTACTTC. Residues: CASSSRNAGSEQYF. The rearrangement uses TRBV7-8 and TRBJ2-7, with unresolved D. This CDR3 region has 14 residues. CDR1 and CDR2 (germline): SGHVS, FQNEAQ. The V end lost 6 bases, the J end lost 6 bases, and 18 bases lay between the germline ends. The whole variable domain, remainder taken from reference TRBV7-8 and TRBJ2-7, is GAGVSQSPRYKVAKRGQDVALRCDPISGHVSLFWYQQALGQGPEFLTYFQNEAQLDKSGLPSDRFFAERPEGSVSTLKIQRTQQEDSAVYLCASSSRNAGSEQYFGPGTRLTVT.

V usage is TRBV11-2 and J usage is TRBJ2-5; 9 nucleotides agree with TRBD2. The CDR3 is 15 residues long. V dropped 1 base and J dropped 4; count of bases not matched to a gene: 4. Germline lookup yields CDR1 SGHAT and CDR2 FQNNGV. The CDR3 DNA reads TGTGCCAGCAGCTTAGGCGGCGGGGGGGCAGAGACCCAGTACTTC. This gives the protein CASSLGGGGAETQYF.

The J gene is TRBJ1-1, the V gene TRBV24-1; 7 nucleotides line up with TRBD1. The CDR3 loop spans 13 amino acids. J lost 7 bases, V lost 4 bases, and 5 bases had no gene match. CDR1 and CDR2 from the germline V gene are KGHDR and SFDVKD. The CDR3 sequence is CATSDPTGSEAFF. The CDR3, as DNA: TGTGCCACCAGTGACCCGACAGGGAGTGAAGCTTTCTTT.

This clonotype was observed many times. The chain has TRBV3-1 and TRBJ2-7; 7 bases agree with TRBD1. The CDR3 has 15 residues. Germline CDR1 reads LGHDT; CDR2 reads YNNKEL (reference sequence). The V gene end was trimmed by 2 bases and the J gene end by 5 bases; junction bases not matched to a gene: 9. The CDR3 nucleotides are TGTGCCAGCAGCCAAATGGCAGGGGGTAACAACGAGCAGTACTTC. This sequence encodes CASSQMAGGNNEQYF.